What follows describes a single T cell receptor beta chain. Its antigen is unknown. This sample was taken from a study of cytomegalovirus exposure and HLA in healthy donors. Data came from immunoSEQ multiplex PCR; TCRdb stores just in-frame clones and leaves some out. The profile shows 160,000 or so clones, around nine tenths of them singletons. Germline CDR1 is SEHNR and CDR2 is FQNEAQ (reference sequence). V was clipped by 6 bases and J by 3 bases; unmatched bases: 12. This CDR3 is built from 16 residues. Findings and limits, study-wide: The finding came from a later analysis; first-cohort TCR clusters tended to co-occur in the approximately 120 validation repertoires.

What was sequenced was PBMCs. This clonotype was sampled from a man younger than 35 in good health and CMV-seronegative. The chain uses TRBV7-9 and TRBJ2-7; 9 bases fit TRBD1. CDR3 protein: CASSPSSGTGNYEQYF. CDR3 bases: TGTGCCAGCAGTCCTTCTTCCGGGACAGGGAACTACGAGCAGTACTTC.